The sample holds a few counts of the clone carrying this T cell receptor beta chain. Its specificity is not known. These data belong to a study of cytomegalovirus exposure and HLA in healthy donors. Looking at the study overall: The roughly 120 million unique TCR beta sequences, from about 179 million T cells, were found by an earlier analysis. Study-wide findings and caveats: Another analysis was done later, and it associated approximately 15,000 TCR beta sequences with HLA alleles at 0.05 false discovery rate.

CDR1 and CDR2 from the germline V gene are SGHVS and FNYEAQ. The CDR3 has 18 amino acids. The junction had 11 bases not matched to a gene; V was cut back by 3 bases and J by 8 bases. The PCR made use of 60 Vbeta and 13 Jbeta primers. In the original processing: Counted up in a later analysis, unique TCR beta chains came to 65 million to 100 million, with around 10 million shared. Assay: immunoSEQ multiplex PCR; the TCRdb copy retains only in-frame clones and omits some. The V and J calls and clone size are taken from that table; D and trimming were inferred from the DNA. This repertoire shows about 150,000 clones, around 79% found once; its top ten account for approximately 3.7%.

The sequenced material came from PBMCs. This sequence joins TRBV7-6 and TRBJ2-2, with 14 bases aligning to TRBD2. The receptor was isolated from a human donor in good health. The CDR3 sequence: CASSFRGGLAGDGGELFF. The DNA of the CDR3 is TGTGCCAGCAGCTTCAGGGGGGGACTAGCGGGAGACGGTGGGGAGCTGTTTTTT.